This T cell receptor beta chain is from a study of T cells in Graves' hyperthyroidism and ophthalmopathy. Amplification of TCR beta CDR3 regions used RNA as the template. An initial round of RT-PCR targeting the TCR CDR3 relied on the HTBI primer set. TCRdb re-derived calls from the multiplex PCR reads in MiXCR, one entry per CDR3 protein. The sample holds hundreds of thousands of distinct CDR3 sequences, approximately 14% seen once. This clonotype was seen at least ten times. Trimming left V 8 bases short and J 5 bases short, with 13 bases between. CDR1 is SGHAT and CDR2 is FQNNGV in the germline V gene. This CDR3 is built from 13 residues.

V usage is TRBV11-2 and J usage is TRBJ2-1; the D is unclear. This receptor was taken from a man younger than 35 with Graves' ophthalmopathy. The sequencing input was blood. In DNA form, the CDR3 reads TGTGCCAGCCGGACGTATAGCCACAATGAGCAGTTCTTC. Translating it yields CASRTYSHNEQFF.